The rows below give T cell receptor beta chains drawn from one sample of a study of cytotoxic CD8 clonotypes in ibrutinib-treated CLL. Data came from immunoSEQ multiplex PCR; TCRdb stores just in-frame clones and leaves some out. The data show fewer than 150,000 clones, approximately 80% seen once. The sequenced sample was PBMCs, obtained after 24 months of ibrutinib treatment. The origin of the receptors is a human donor with chronic lymphocytic leukemia. Both conserved end residues are part of each CDR3. The D gene is left open where the match is weak. Clone sizes are given selectively: once, few, many, or a class where the clone is expanded.

j_call clone_size d_call cdr3_length v_call cdr3_nt cdr3_aa
TRBJ2-5 few . 15 TRBV13 TGTGCCAGCAGCCGCCACCGGACGGACAAAGAGACCCAGTACTTC CASSRHRTDKETQYF
TRBJ1-3 . . 11 TRBV7-9 TGTGCCAGCTCCCTGGAGCGAACCATATATTTT CASSLERTIYF
TRBJ1-4 few . 11 TRBV2 TGTGCCAGCAGTGAAGACTACCACTTGTTTTTT CASSEDYHLFF
TRBJ2-1 few TRBD1 13 TRBV6-1 TGTGCCAGCAGTGAAAACAGGGGTGCTGAGCAGTTCTTC CASSENRGAEQFF
TRBJ1-5 . . 15 TRBV28 TGTGCCAGCAGCTCGTTGGGGGGGAGTTATCAGCCCCAGCATTTT CASSSLGGSYQPQHF
TRBJ1-4 . . 15 TRBV7-2 TGTGCCAGCAGCCCCCGGATAGGGCCCGGTGAAAAACTGTTTTTT CASSPRIGPGEKLFF
TRBJ1-1 few TRBD1 17 TRBV27 TGTGCCAGCAGCCAATGGGGGACAGGGCCCAAGAACACTGAAGCTTTCTTT CASSQWGTGPKNTEAFF
TRBJ2-3 . TRBD1 16 TRBV7-6 TGTGCCAGCAGCTCCTTAGACAGGGCCAGCACAGATACGCAGTATTTT CASSSLDRASTDTQYF
TRBJ1-2 . . 18 TRBV21-1 TGTACCAGCAGCAAATTCCTACGGACAGCTCCACCTAACTATGGCTACACCTTC CTSSKFLRTAPPNYGYTF
TRBJ2-1 . . 15 TRBV14 TGTGCCAGCAGCCAAGGGAGGGGACAAATGAATGAGCAGTTCTTC CASSQGRGQMNEQFF
TRBJ1-5 . TRBD1 15 TRBV4-2 TGTGCCAGCAGCCAATATGGACAGGGAGGTCAGCCCCAGCATTTT CASSQYGQGGQPQHF
TRBJ2-7 . TRBD1 14 TRBV2 TGTGCCAGCAATATGGGACAGGCTTCCTACGAGCAGTACTTC CASNMGQASYEQYF
TRBJ2-7 . . 14 TRBV30 TGTGCCTGGAGTCGGTTGGACATTGCCTACGAGCAGTACTTC CAWSRLDIAYEQYF
TRBJ1-2 . . 13 TRBV6-1 TGTGCCAGCTGGGTAGGCAGACATTATGGCTACACCTTC CASWVGRHYGYTF
TRBJ2-2 . . 15 TRBV5-4 TGTGCCAGCAGCTTGATAGCAGGGAACACCGGGGAGCTGTTTTTT CASSLIAGNTGELFF
TRBJ1-5 . TRBD1 12 TRBV27 TGTGCCAGCAGTTCACAGGGGCGACCCCAGCATTTT CASSSQGRPQHF
TRBJ1-1 . . 15 TRBV30 TGTGCCTGGGAGCCGGGGGGGACAACTACTAGTGAAGCTTTCTTT CAWEPGGTTTSEAFF
TRBJ2-3 . TRBD2 15 TRBV11-3 TGTGCCAGCAGCTGGGCGGGGGGAAACACAGATACGCAGTATTTT CASSWAGGNTDTQYF
TRBJ2-7 . . 14 TRBV13 TGTGCCAGCAGCTTGGGCCGGGGAAACTACGAGCAGTACTTC CASSLGRGNYEQYF
TRBJ1-4 . . 14 TRBV10-3 TGTGCCATCAGTGATATTGCAACTAATGAAAAACTGTTTTTT CAISDIATNEKLFF
TRBJ2-3 once . 15 TRBV9 TGTGCCAGCAGCGTTGGCCCTTCGGGCACAGATACGCAGTATTTT CASSVGPSGTDTQYF
TRBJ2-7 . . 13 TRBV7-7 TGTGCCAGCAGCGTCATACAGGGTGGCGAGCAGTACTTC CASSVIQGGEQYF
TRBJ2-5 few TRBD1 15 TRBV29-1 TGCAGCGCTGGACAGGGTCTGCTTGAACGGGAGACCCAGTACTTC CSAGQGLLERETQYF
TRBJ2-1 . . 14 TRBV7-2 TGTGCCAGCAGCCCAGGGGTCTATTCTCGTAAGCAGTTCTTC CASSPGVYSRKQFF
TRBJ2-7 . . 11 TRBV6-5 TGTGCCAGCACTAGGGGAAACGAGCAGTACTTC CASTRGNEQYF
TRBJ1-6 . TRBD1 14 TRBV30 TGTGCCTGGAGTGTGAGGGGGCTCGGTCCACCCCTCCACTTT CAWSVRGLGPPLHF
TRBJ2-5 . . 15 TRBV18 TGTGCCAGCTCCCCCAACGGGGCATGGGGGGAGACCCAGTACTTC CASSPNGAWGETQYF
TRBJ2-5 . . 14 TRBV7-7 TGTGCCAGCAGCAGAGCCTCTATGGGAGAGACCCAGTACTTC CASSRASMGETQYF
TRBJ2-7 . TRBD2 16 TRBV19 TGTGCCAGTAGAGCTAGCGGGGGAGTCTTATCCTACGAGCAGTACTTC CASRASGGVLSYEQYF
TRBJ2-1 . TRBD1 13 TRBV7-2 TGTGCCAGCAGCCGGGACAGGGACAATGAGCAGTTCTTC CASSRDRDNEQFF
TRBJ2-7 . TRBD1 14 TRBV19 TGTGCCAGTAGGGACAGGGGCACATCCTACGAGCAGTACTTC CASRDRGTSYEQYF
TRBJ1-1 . TRBD1 16 TRBV5-6 TGTGCCAGCAGCACCGGACAGGGAGGTGGGAACACTGAAGCTTTCTTT CASSTGQGGGNTEAFF
TRBJ1-6 . . 14 TRBV27 TGTGCCAGCAGAGGACAGTTAAATAATTCACCCCTCCACTTT CASRGQLNNSPLHF